Listed here are 3 T cell receptor beta chains from one sample, sequenced in a study of cytomegalovirus exposure and HLA in healthy donors. Profiled with immunoSEQ multiplex PCR; TCRdb holds only in-frame clones, not every one. The sample comprises 120,000 to 150,000 clones, 87% of which are singletons, and less than 5.5% rests with the top ten. Material: PBMCs. These receptors were obtained from a man between 18 and 29 years old in good health and CMV-seropositive.

CDR3 protein: CAWSVLGRGDTDTQYF. In DNA form, the CDR3 reads TGTGCCTGGAGTGTACTGGGCAGGGGGGACACAGATACGCAGTATTTT. The chain employs TRBV30 and TRBJ2-3, with D perhaps TRBD1 (7 bases). Per germline, CDR1 GTSNPN and CDR2 SVGIG (reference sequence). V was pared by 0 bases and J by 2 bases, with 15 bases between. The CDR3 runs 16 residues.

The chain recombines TRBV7-3 with TRBJ1-2; D is possibly TRBD1 (5 bases). Germline loops: CDR1 SGHTA, CDR2 FQGTGA. CDR3 length equals 16 residues. V dropped 4 bases and J dropped 0 bases, with 15 bases sitting between them. Here the CDR3 DNA reads TGTGCCAGCAGCTCCCTGGGCGGGGACTCTAACTATGGCTACACCTTC. Translation: CASSSLGGDSNYGYTF.

This sequence joins TRBV19 and TRBJ2-7; D might be TRBD1 (6 bases). Germline V CDR1 and CDR2: LNHDA, SQIVND (reference sequence). The ends were cut back, 4 bases at V and 0 bases at J, with 10 bases in the middle. The CDR3 extends over 14 amino acids. The CDR3 reads CASSKTGSSYEQYF. For the CDR3, the DNA is TGTGCCAGTAGTAAGACAGGCAGCTCCTACGAGCAGTACTTC. Full variable domain (rest looked up from reference TRBV19 and TRBJ2-7): DGGITQSPKYLFRKEGQNVTLSCEQNLNHDAMYWYRQDPGQGLRLIYYSQIVNDFQKGDIAEGYSVSREKKESFPLTVTSAQKNPTAFYLCASSKTGSSYEQYFGPGTRLTVT.